This entry lists 10 T cell receptor beta chains sequenced from one sample in a study of T-cell memory formation after mild COVID-19. Each CDR3 protein gets one entry after TCRdb re-called the 5' RACE reads with MiXCR. The sample lists about 140,000 distinct CDR3 sequences; 13% to 15% were seen once. Sequencing was carried out using PBMCs or a T cell subset sorted from them (not recorded which). Receptors originate from an adult woman who had mild COVID-19 (a few samples of this study predate the infection). Cell type and time point are not known.

The chain recombines TRBV11-2 with TRBJ2-7; D call uncertain. Germline V gives CDR1 SGHAT, CDR2 FQNNGV. The length of the CDR3 is 11 residues. Trimming stripped 5 bases from V and 3 bases from J, with 5 bases between. CDR3 sequence (DNA): TGTGCCAGCAGCAAAATCTACGAGCAGTACTTC. Protein: CASSKIYEQYF.

The chain is built from TRBV20-1 and TRBJ2-2; maybe TRBD1 (6 bases). V was pared by 5 bases and J by 4 bases, with 23 bases between. The CDR3 covers 17 residues. Germline CDR1 DFQATT, CDR2 SNEGSKA (reference sequence). The CDR3 here is CSAGETLGGWGTGELFF. DNA for the CDR3: TGCAGTGCTGGGGAGACCTTAGGGGGTTGGGGCACCGGGGAGCTGTTTTTT.

This clonotype occurred a few times. V gene TRBV5-1 combines with J gene TRBJ1-1; tentatively, D is TRBD1 (6 bases). Trimming removed 0 bases at V and 3 bases at J, with 12 bases between. CDR1 and CDR2 from the germline V gene are SGHRS and YFSETQ. The CDR3 runs to 15 residues. CDR3 loop: CASSLGPGADTEAFF. The CDR3 nucleotides are TGCGCCAGCAGCTTGGGGCCGGGGGCGGACACTGAAGCTTTCTTT.

This clonotype was seen at least ten times. The CDR3 spells CASSPMTGSYEQYF. CDR3 nucleotides: TGTGCCAGCAGTCCTATGACAGGATCCTACGAGCAGTACTTC. The V call is TRBV28, the J call TRBJ2-7; the D gene is possibly TRBD1 (6 bases). Germline CDR1 and CDR2: MDHEN and SYDVKM. The V end lost 5 bases, the J end lost 1 base, and 12 bases lay between the germline ends. CDR3 size: 14 residues. The entire variable domain, with the rest obtained from reference TRBV28 and TRBJ2-7, is as follows: DVKVTQSSRYLVKRTGEKVFLECVQDMDHENMFWYRQDPGLGLRLIYFSYDVKMKEKGDIPEGYSVSREKKERFSLILESASTNQTSMYLCASSPMTGSYEQYFGPGTRLTVT.

This clonotype was recorded at least ten times. V and J are TRBV7-6 and TRBJ2-2; D may be TRBD1 (6 bases). V dropped 4 bases and J dropped 6 bases, with 9 bases sitting between them. The CDR3 extends over 13 amino acids. Germline V gives CDR1 SGHVS, CDR2 FNYEAQ. This CDR3 is CASSSRTAGELFF. DNA of the CDR3: TGTGCCAGCAGCTCCCGGACAGCCGGGGAGCTGTTTTTT.

Only a few counts were recorded for this clonotype. V and J are TRBV7-9 and TRBJ2-1, with D possibly being TRBD1 or TRBD2 (5 bases each). Deletions cut 3 bases from V and 0 bases from J, with 15 bases between. This CDR3 region has 17 residues. Germline loops: CDR1 SEHNR, CDR2 FQNEAQ (reference sequence). CDR3 amino acids: CASSFSKYGTSYNEQFF. The CDR3 region has the DNA TGTGCCAGCAGCTTTTCGAAATACGGGACCTCCTACAATGAGCAGTTCTTC.

This chain connects TRBV6-5 to TRBJ1-1, with a weak D call TRBD1 (5 bases). This CDR3 contains 12 residues. V was clipped by 6 bases and J by 8 bases, with 13 bases between them. The germline gives CDR1 MNHEY, CDR2 SVGAGI. CDR3 amino acids: CASSPGRGEAFF. The CDR3 DNA reads TGTGCCAGCAGCCCGGGTCGGGGGGAAGCTTTCTTT.

J is TRBJ2-1 and V is TRBV5-6; D gene uncertain. The CDR3 consists of 12 residues. CDR1 and CDR2 from the germline V gene are SGHDT and YYEEEE. The ends were cut back, 0 bases at V and 8 bases at J, with 6 bases in the middle. The CDR3 DNA follows: TGTGCCAGCAGCTTGGCCAGTCATGAGCAGTTCTTC. Its translation is CASSLASHEQFF.

The rearrangement joins TRBV6-2 or TRBV6-3 to TRBJ2-7; D is tentatively TRBD1 or TRBD2 (5 bases each). There are 15 residues in the CDR3. The V end lost 0 bases, the J end lost 2 bases, and 11 bases lay between the germline ends. Germline loops: CDR1 MNHEY, CDR2 SVGEGT. CDR3 sequence reads: CASSYSDSTAYEQYF. The CDR3 nucleotides read TGTGCCAGCAGTTACTCGGACTCGACAGCCTACGAGCAGTACTTC.

There are a few counts of this clonotype. The chain recombines TRBV29-1 with TRBJ2-6; 9 nucleotides align to TRBD1. Germline CDR1 is SQVTM and CDR2 is ANQGSEA. V lost 4 bases to trimming and J lost 2 bases; unmatched junction nucleotides: 0. The CDR3 sequence is 14 residues long. CDR3 DNA sequence: TGCAGCGTTGGGACAGGGGCTGGGGCCAACGTCCTGACTTTC. Translating it yields CSVGTGAGANVLTF.